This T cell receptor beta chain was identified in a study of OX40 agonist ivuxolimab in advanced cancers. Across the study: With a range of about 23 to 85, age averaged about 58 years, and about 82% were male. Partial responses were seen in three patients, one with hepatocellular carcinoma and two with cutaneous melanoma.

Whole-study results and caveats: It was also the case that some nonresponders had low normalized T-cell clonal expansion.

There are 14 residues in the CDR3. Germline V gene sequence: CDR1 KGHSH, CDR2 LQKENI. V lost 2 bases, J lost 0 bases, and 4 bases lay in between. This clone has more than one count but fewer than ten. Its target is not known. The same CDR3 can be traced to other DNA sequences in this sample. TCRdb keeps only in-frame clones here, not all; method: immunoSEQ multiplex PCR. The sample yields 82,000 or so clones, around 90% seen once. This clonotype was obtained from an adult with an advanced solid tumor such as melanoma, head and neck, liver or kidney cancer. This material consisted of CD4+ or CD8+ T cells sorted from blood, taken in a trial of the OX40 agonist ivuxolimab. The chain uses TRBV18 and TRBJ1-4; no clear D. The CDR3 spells CASSPGATNEKLFF. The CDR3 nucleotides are TGTGCCAGCTCACCAGGGGCAACTAATGAAAAACTGTTTTTT.